What follows describes a single TCR beta chain. Its cognate antigen is unknown. This entry belongs to a study of T cells after yellow fever vaccination. On the study more broadly: For low cell numbers, libraries were made with SMART-Seq v4 Ultra Low Input. Points from the study as a whole: Abundant bulk-population clonotypes could contaminate the FACS-sorted repertoires. Boosting was followed by the reappearance of most primary-vaccination clones (less than 98% CD4, 85% to 90% CD8).

For TCR, cDNA came from 5'RACE template switching, which added a universal primer site and UMIs. MiXCR was run by TCRdb on the 5' RACE reads, yielding one entry per CDR3 protein. Altogether about 230,000 distinct CDR3 sequences are present, approximately 6.7% being singletons, with the ten largest covering 0.85% to 1.2%. The CDR3 has 18 amino acids. Germline-derived CDR1 and CDR2 are KGHDR and SFDVKD. Trimming removed 7 bases at V and 0 bases at J, with 21 bases between. This chain uses TRBV24-1 with TRBJ1-3; D uncertain. Source: CD4+ T cells sorted from PBMCs, taken on the day of the yellow fever booster vaccination. The receptor was derived from a man aged 30 to 39 who received the YFV17D yellow fever vaccine. This CDR3 reads CATSPYLGWGYSGNTIYF. The CDR3 DNA sequence: TGTGCCACCAGCCCGTACTTAGGGTGGGGATACTCTGGAAACACCATATATTTT.